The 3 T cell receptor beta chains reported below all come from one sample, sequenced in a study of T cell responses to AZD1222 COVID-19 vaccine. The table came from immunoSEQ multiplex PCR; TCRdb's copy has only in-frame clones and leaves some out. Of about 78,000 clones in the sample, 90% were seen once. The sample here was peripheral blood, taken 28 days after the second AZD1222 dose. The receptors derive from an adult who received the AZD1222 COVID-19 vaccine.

CDR3 nucleotide sequence: TGTGCCAGCATAACCACCAGGACATCCTACGAGCAGTACTTC. Translated, it gives CASITTRTSYEQYF. The chain uses TRBV28 and TRBJ2-7, with a weak D call TRBD1 (5 bases). The CDR3 consists of 14 residues. Per the germline V gene, CDR1 is MDHEN and CDR2 is SYDVKM. Trimming took 7 bases from V and 1 from J, leaving 14 bases between them.

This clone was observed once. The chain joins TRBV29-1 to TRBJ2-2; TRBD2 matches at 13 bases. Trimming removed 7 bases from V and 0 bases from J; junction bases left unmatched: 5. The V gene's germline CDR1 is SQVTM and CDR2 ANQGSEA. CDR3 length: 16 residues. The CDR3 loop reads CSARTSGGPNTGELFF. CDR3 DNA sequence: TGCAGCGCTAGGACTAGCGGGGGCCCGAACACCGGGGAGCTGTTTTTT.

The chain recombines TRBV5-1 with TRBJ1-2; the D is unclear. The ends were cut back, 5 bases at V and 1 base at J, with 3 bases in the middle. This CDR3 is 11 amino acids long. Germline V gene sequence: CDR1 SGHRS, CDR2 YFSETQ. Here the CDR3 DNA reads TGCGCCAGCAGGGATAACTATGGCTACACCTTC. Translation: CASRDNYGYTF.